These 19 T cell receptor beta chains originate from one sample sequenced in a study of T cell responses to AZD1222 COVID-19 vaccine. Assay: immunoSEQ multiplex PCR; the TCRdb copy retains only in-frame clones and omits some. The table lists some 150,000 clones, more than 70% of them singletons, with under 2% in the top ten. The sequenced sample was peripheral blood, obtained 28 days after the second AZD1222 dose. These receptors were obtained from an adult who received the AZD1222 COVID-19 vaccine.

The V and J genes are TRBV10-2 and TRBJ1-1; tentative D call: TRBD1 (6 bases). The CDR3 loop spans 12 amino acids. Per germline, CDR1 WSHSY and CDR2 SAAADI. V was cut by 6 bases and J by 1 base, with 6 bases left in between. DNA of the CDR3: TGCGCCAGCAGACAGGGGAACACTGAAGCTTTCTTT. Protein: CASRQGNTEAFF.

The chain is built from TRBV29-1 and TRBJ2-1, with D tentatively TRBD2 (6 bases). The CDR3 totals 16 residues. V lost 4 bases to trimming and J lost 5 bases, with 21 bases between them. Germline V lookup: CDR1 SQVTM, CDR2 ANQGSEA. The CDR3 loop reads CSVGGILARPHNEQFF. CDR3 nucleotides: TGCAGCGTTGGAGGCATTCTAGCGCGACCCCACAATGAGCAGTTCTTC.

The CDR3 here is CASSLGLPYEQYF. CDR3 nucleotides: TGCGCCAGCAGCTTGGGACTCCCCTACGAGCAGTACTTC. J is TRBJ2-7 and V is TRBV5-1; D not resolved. Trimming left V 0 bases short and J 2 bases short, with 6 bases between. CDR3 length equals 13 residues. Germline V lookup: CDR1 SGHRS, CDR2 YFSETQ.

The J gene is TRBJ1-1, the V gene TRBV18; TRBD1 might be the D (5 bases). Germline V gene sequence: CDR1 KGHSH, CDR2 LQKENI. CDR3 length: 14 residues. V was pared by 2 bases and J by 4 bases, with 11 bases between. The CDR3, as DNA: TGTGCCAGCTCACCATCGAGGGACCGCACTGAAGCTTTCTTT. It yields the protein CASSPSRDRTEAFF.

This clone came up once. This chain connects TRBV9 to TRBJ1-4; D is unresolved. The CDR3 totals 12 residues. Per the germline V gene, CDR1 is SGDLS and CDR2 is YYNGEE. Trimming removed 2 bases at V and 4 bases at J, with 3 bases between. CDR3 DNA: TGTGCCAGCAGCGTCAGTAATGAAAAACTGTTTTTT. Translating gives CASSVSNEKLFF.

V is TRBV7-8 and J is TRBJ2-7; perhaps TRBD2 as D (6 bases). V dropped 4 bases and J dropped 3 bases, with 10 bases sitting between them. Germline CDR1 reads SGHVS; CDR2 reads FQNEAQ. The CDR3 spans 13 residues. CDR3: CASSWGEGYEQYF. The CDR3 DNA is TGTGCCAGCAGCTGGGGGGAAGGCTACGAGCAGTACTTC.

The V gene is TRBV11-3, the J gene TRBJ2-5, with D possibly TRBD2 on 6 matching bases. This CDR3 is 14 amino acids long. CDR1 SGHNT and CDR2 YENEEA come from the germline V gene. Trimming shortened V by 4 bases and J by 2 bases, and 11 bases separated the two germline ends. The DNA for the CDR3 is TGTGCCAGCAGCTCCGGAGGAGGGCAAGAGACCCAGTACTTC. Translation gives CASSSGGGQETQYF.

This chain links TRBV3-1 (or the pseudogene TRBV3-2) with TRBJ1-2; D gene unclear. V was shortened by 5 bases and J by 8 bases, with 18 bases between the two germline ends. The CDR3 sequence is 14 residues long. Germline CDR1 reads LGHDT; CDR2 reads YNNKEL (reference sequence). The CDR3 loop reads CASSLRNPAGGYTF. The CDR3 nucleotides are TGTGCCAGCAGCTTACGCAACCCCGCGGGGGGCTACACCTTC.

This chain joins TRBV7-2 and TRBJ2-1, with 10 nucleotides matching TRBD1. The CDR3 covers 17 residues. Per the germline V gene, CDR1 is SGHTA and CDR2 is FQGNSA. The J segment lost 6 bases and the V segment lost 1 base, leaving 9 bases of the junction unmatched. DNA of the CDR3: TGTGCCAGCAGCTTAGGCCCGACAGGGGGCGCCGGCAATGAGCAGTTCTTC. Residues: CASSLGPTGGAGNEQFF. Using reference TRBV7-2 and TRBJ2-1 for the parts outside the CDR3, the full variable domain is GAGVSQSPSNKVTEKGKDVELRCDPISGHTALYWYRQSLGQGLEFLIYFQGNSAPDKSGLPSDRFSAERTGGSVSTLTIQRTQQEDSAVYLCASSLGPTGGAGNEQFFGPGTRLTVL.

The chain recombines TRBV28 with TRBJ2-1; 7 bases fit TRBD2. Trimming took 4 bases from V and 5 from J; bases not matched to a gene: 8. The CDR3 extends over 15 amino acids. Germline V gives CDR1 MDHEN, CDR2 SYDVKM. DNA of the CDR3: TGTGCCAGCAGTTCTCTGGGGGGGGTTAACAATGAGCAGTTCTTC. It specifies CASSSLGGVNNEQFF.

The chain uses TRBV28 and TRBJ1-2; TRBD1 aligns across 10 bases. Germline V gene lookup returns CDR1 MDHEN and CDR2 SYDVKM. The V gene end was trimmed by 6 bases and the J gene end by 8 bases; junction bases not matched to a gene: 9. The CDR3 is made up of 14 amino acids. In nucleotides, the CDR3 is TGTGCCAGCAGGTCGGGACAGGGGTCAGAGGGCTACACCTTC. Its protein is CASRSGQGSEGYTF.

V and J are TRBV19 and TRBJ1-2; D not certain. The V end was cut by 3 bases, the J end by 6 bases, with 8 bases between. In germline, CDR1 is LNHDA, CDR2 SQIVND (reference sequence). The CDR3 loop spans 12 amino acids. This CDR3 reads CASSMGGDGYTF. For the CDR3, the DNA is TGTGCCAGTAGTATGGGAGGTGATGGCTACACCTTC.

The V and J genes are TRBV7-2 and TRBJ1-5, with TRBD1 matching over 7 bases. Germline trimming cut 1 base from V and 5 bases from J; bases unmatched to any gene: 5. Germline V lookup: CDR1 SGHTA, CDR2 FQGNSA. The CDR3 is 15 residues long. CDR3 nucleotides: TGTGCCAGCAGCTTAGTATTAGGGGGCGATCAGCCCCAGCATTTT. This encodes CASSLVLGGDQPQHF.

This clone has only one observation. The chain couples TRBV7-9 to TRBJ2-1; TRBD2 agrees at 9 bases. This CDR3 is 14 amino acids long. After removal of 8 bases from V and 3 bases from J, the junction contained 5 bases not matched to a gene. CDR1 is SEHNR, CDR2 FQNEAQ, per germline (reference sequence). CDR3 bases: TGTGCCAGCGTAATAGCGGGAGTCTACAATGAGCAGTTCTTC. It yields the protein CASVIAGVYNEQFF. The full variable domain, with the rest looked up from reference TRBV7-9 and TRBJ2-1, is DTGVSQNPRHKITKRGQNVTFRCDPISEHNRLYWYRQTLGQGPEFLTYFQNEAQLEKSRLLSDRFSAERPKGSFSTLEIQRTEQGDSAMYLCASVIAGVYNEQFFGPGTRLTVL.

V gene TRBV11-2 combines with J gene TRBJ2-1; 12 bases fit TRBD2. Looked up from germline, CDR1 is SGHAT and CDR2 is FQNNGV. This CDR3 is 15 amino acids long. J gave up 7 bases and V 5 bases, and 6 bases lay outside the gene matches. The chain's CDR3 is CASSTRGTSGNEQFF. CDR3 nucleotide sequence: TGTGCCAGCAGCACCCGTGGGACTAGCGGGAATGAGCAGTTCTTC.

V gene TRBV18 combines with J gene TRBJ2-7, with D perhaps matching TRBD1 or TRBD2 (6 bases each). V lost 2 bases and J 5 bases, leaving 13 bases between the germline ends. Germline V lookup: CDR1 KGHSH, CDR2 LQKENI. The CDR3 consists of 14 residues. As DNA, the CDR3 is TGTGCCAGCTCACCAGGACAGTGGGGGGACGAGCAGTACTTC. Translated: CASSPGQWGDEQYF.

CDR3 sequence: CAWNRGTRGEKLFF. CDR3 nucleotides: TGTGCCTGGAATCGGGGCACTCGGGGTGAAAAACTGTTTTTT. V and J are TRBV30 and TRBJ1-4, with TRBD1 as a possible D gene (5 bases). Germline CDR1 is GTSNPN and CDR2 is SVGIG (reference sequence). The V end was cut by 4 bases, the J end by 7 bases, with 16 bases between. This CDR3 has 14 residues.

J is TRBJ1-5 and V is TRBV11-2; no clear D. The CDR3 loop spans 14 amino acids. Germline V CDR1 and CDR2: SGHAT, FQNNGV. Trimming shortened V by 5 bases and J by 1 base, and 9 bases separated the two germline ends. The CDR3 DNA is TGTGCCAGCAGCCCCCTAATGAGCAATCAGCCCCAGCATTTT. Protein: CASSPLMSNQPQHF.

The chain employs TRBV2 and TRBJ2-7; D is possibly TRBD2 (5 bases). V lost 11 bases and J lost 0, with 14 bases in between. CDR1 and CDR2 (germline): SNHLY, FYNNEI. CDR3 length: 13 amino acids. The CDR3 DNA follows: TGTGCCTTACGGGTTGGGAGCTCCTACGAGCAGTACTTC. Translated: CALRVGSSYEQYF.